This T cell receptor beta chain is from a study of T cells in Graves' hyperthyroidism and ophthalmopathy (dated by TCRdb to between 2018 and 2021). For the study in its entirety: Peripheral blood was collected at initial diagnosis, before any treatment. TCR V-J signatures able to tell the groups apart were searched for in a discovery cohort of some 97 patients, of whom around 43 had Graves' ophthalmopathy and around 56 had stable Graves' hyperthyroidism. An independent validation cohort of around 19 hyperthyroidism patients and 17 patients who later progressed to ophthalmopathy tested prospective prediction of ophthalmopathy. The 100 or so discovery patients were randomly divided into training and test sets at a 7:3 ratio. In addition, the study compared T-cell repertoires in thyroid tissue and in blood from roughly six Graves' hyperthyroidism patients. Once sampling was done, hyperthyroidism patients were given methimazole at a starting dose of 30 mg daily, whereas ophthalmopathy patients were given high-dose intravenous methylprednisolone. The paper reports TCR Vbeta CDR3 sequencing of over 130 peripheral blood samples: approximately 41 ophthalmopathy, around 80 hyperthyroidism and around 17 progressor patients. On the study overall, not on this receptor specifically: In validation, the model predicted progression to ophthalmopathy a median of approximately 6.6 months before onset, with about 71% sensitivity and roughly 72% specificity. Sample size was not statistically predetermined, and investigators were not blinded to group allocation. Ophthalmopathy was separated from stable hyperthyroidism by a 13 V-J signature model, with 85% to 90% sensitivity and 81% to 83% specificity obtained in cross-validation and 80%/75% obtained in testing. Most expanded thyroid clonotypes (frequency above 0.001) were also detected in blood, a finding suggesting that blood repertoires may reflect thyroid immune responses.

The TCR beta CDR3 regions were amplified from RNA transcripts. For the first round of RT-PCR on the TCR CDR3, the HTBI primer set was used together with the Qiagen OneStep RT-PCR kit. The libraries were constructed in a second round of multiplex PCR and then size-selected and purified. Paired-end sequencing of the libraries was performed with 100 bp reads on an Illumina HiSeq2000. In the original analysis: SOAPnuke was used to process the raw data, removing reads that contained adapters or uncalled bases, had a mean Phred below 15, or lacked an exact match to the constant primer or identifier. High-quality paired reads were merged using COPE v1.2.5, and each unique nucleotide sequence was defined as a clonotype. MiTCR v1.1 was used to align the clonotypes against IMGT TRBV, TRBD and TRBJ reference segments. Only V-J combinations with frequency above 0.0001, covering 99% to 99.2% of repertoires, were analysed. A TCS score was defined as the ratio between F50 (clonal expansion) and ExV (chaos), using BLOSUM62-based TCRdist between CDR3 peptides within each V-J. Welch's t-statistics and random forest reduced around 520 V-J features to some 14, which were used in a naive Bayes classifier (R e1071). TCRdb trimmed public reads at Q25 via fastp, called clones via MiXCR and kept in-frame beta chains. Rows merge per CDR3 protein into single entries with the most common DNA and genes. These V and J calls originate from TCRdb's pipeline instead of the authors' own analysis. Across this sample there are approximately 710,000 distinct CDR3 sequences, with about 18% seen only once. The top ten clones comprise less than 20% of the sample.

The CDR3 contains 19 residues, cysteine and phenylalanine counted. This entry keeps only the CDR3 DNA: 57 bases, framed from base 1. For CDR1 and CDR2, the germline V gene (reference sequence) lists LNHNV and YYDKDF. Stable Graves' hyperthyroidism was defined as the absence of progression to ophthalmopathy over 18 months of follow-up. The hyperthyroidism patients were between 18 and 65 years old and newly diagnosed, with a disease duration of less than 2 months. Patients with uncontrolled infections, other autoimmune diseases, pregnancy or lactation were excluded. Clinical symptoms, serum thyroxine and TRAb, thyroid ultrasound, and orbital computed tomography formed the basis for the diagnoses. PBMCs were separated from 7.5 to 10 ml of fresh peripheral blood using Ficoll-Paque density gradient centrifugation. Total RNA was extracted using Trizol reagent, and RNA quality was assessed on an Agilent 2100 Bioanalyzer.

A remark on this clonotype: The antigen it recognizes is unknown. An end of the junction does not agree with germline; a read error may underlie this.

The V gene is TRBV15 and the J gene is TRBJ2-1, and TRBD2 aligns with 10 junction nucleotides. Sequencing input: blood. This clonotype originated in a man aged 50-60 years with Graves' hyperthyroidism. The CDR3 reads as follows: CATSTTKPQLAGYYKEQFF. The base sequence is TGTGCTACCAGCACTACCAAACCCCAACTAGCGGGATATTACAAGGAGCAGTTCTTC.